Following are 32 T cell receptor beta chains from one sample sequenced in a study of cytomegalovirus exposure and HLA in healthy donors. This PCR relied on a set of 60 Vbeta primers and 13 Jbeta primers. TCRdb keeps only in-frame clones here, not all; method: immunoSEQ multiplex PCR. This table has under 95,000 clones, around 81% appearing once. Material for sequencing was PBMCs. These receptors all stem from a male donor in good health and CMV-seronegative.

The CDR3 DNA reads TGCAGCGTTTACAAAGGACAGGGGTTCACCGGGGAGCTGTTTTTT. Protein product: CSVYKGQGFTGELFF. The chain couples TRBV29-1 to TRBJ2-2, with 9 bases that match TRBD1. Germline V CDR1 and CDR2: SQVTM, ANQGSEA. Losses at the gene ends were 5 bases for V and 4 bases for J; bases not matched to a gene: 8. The CDR3 length is 15 residues.

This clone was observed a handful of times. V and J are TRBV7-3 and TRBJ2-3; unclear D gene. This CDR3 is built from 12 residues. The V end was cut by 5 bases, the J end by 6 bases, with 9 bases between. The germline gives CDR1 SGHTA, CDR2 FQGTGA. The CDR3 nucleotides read TGTGCCAGCAGCACCTACGGGGATACGCAGTATTTT. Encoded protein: CASSTYGDTQYF.

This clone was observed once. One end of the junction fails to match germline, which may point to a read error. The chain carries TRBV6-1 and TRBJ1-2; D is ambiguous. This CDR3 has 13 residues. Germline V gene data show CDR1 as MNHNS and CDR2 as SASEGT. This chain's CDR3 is CASSEVGVYGYPF. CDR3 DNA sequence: TGTGCCAGCAGTGAAGTCGGGGTCTATGGCTACCCCTTC.

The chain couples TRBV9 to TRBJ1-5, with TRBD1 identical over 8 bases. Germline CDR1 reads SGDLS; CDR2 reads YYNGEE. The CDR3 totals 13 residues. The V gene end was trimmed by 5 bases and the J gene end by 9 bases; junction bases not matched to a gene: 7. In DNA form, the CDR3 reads TGTGCCAGCAGTGGGACAGGCGGGGGGCCCCAGCATTTT. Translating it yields CASSGTGGGPQHF.

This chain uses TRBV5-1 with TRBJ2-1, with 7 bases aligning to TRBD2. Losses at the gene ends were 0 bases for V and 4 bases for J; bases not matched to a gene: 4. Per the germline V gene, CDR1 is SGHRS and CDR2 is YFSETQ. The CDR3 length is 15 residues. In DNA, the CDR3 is TGCGCCAGCAGCTTGGACAGCGGGGAATACAATGAGCAGTTCTTC. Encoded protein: CASSLDSGEYNEQFF.

The CDR3 coding sequence is TGTGCCAGCAGCTTAGGGAGCGGGAGGGCTGCAGATACGCAGTATTTT. As protein: CASSLGSGRAADTQYF. The rearrangement uses TRBV11-3 and TRBJ2-3; TRBD2 aligns across 10 bases. Germline CDR1 and CDR2: SGHNT and YENEEA. CDR3 size: 16 residues. After removal of 1 base from V and 4 bases from J, the junction contained 5 bases not matched to a gene.

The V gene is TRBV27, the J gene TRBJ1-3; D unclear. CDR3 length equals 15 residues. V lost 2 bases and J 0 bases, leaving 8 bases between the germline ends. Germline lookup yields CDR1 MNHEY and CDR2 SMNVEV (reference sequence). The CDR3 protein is CASSLSGSSGNTIYF. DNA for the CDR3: TGTGCCAGCAGTTTAAGCGGGAGCTCTGGAAACACCATATATTTT.

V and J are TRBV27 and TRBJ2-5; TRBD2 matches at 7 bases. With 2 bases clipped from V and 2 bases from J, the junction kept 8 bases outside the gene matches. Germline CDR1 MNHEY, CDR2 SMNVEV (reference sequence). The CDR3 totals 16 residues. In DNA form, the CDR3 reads TGTGCCAGCAGTTTAGGGGGACTACCGATACAAGAGACCCAGTACTTC. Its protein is CASSLGGLPIQETQYF.

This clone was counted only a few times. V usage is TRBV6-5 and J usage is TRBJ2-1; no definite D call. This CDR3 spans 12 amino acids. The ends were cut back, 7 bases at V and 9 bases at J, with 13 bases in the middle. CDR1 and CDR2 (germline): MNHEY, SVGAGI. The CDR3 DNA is TGTGCCAGCACCACGGGTTATTCTGAGCAGTTCTTC. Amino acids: CASTTGYSEQFF.

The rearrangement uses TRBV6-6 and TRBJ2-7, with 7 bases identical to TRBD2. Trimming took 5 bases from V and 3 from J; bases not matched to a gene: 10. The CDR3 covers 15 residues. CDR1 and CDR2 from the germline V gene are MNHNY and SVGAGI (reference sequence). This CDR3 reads CASSPEGLQYYEQYF. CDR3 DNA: TGTGCCAGCAGTCCCGAGGGACTACAATACTACGAGCAGTACTTC.

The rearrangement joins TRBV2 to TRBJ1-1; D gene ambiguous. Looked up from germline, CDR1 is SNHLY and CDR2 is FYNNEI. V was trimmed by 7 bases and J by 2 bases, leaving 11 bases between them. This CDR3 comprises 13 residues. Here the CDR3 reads CASIARENTEAFF. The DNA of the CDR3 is TGTGCCAGCATTGCCCGGGAAAACACTGAAGCTTTCTTT.

The CDR3 loop reads CASSELLAGGISPYEQYF. CDR3 bases: TGTGCCAGCAGTGAATTACTAGCGGGAGGTATTAGCCCGTACGAGCAGTACTTC. This rearrangement joins TRBV2 to TRBJ2-7, with 12 bases identical to TRBD2. The CDR3 contains 18 residues. From germline, CDR1 is SNHLY and CDR2 FYNNEI. The trim removed 2 bases at V and 4 bases at J, leaving 12 bases unmatched.

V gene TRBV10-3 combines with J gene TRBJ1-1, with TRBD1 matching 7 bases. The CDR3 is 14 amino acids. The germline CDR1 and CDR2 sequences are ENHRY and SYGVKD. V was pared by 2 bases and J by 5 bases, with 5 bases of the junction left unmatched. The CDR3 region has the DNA TGTGCCATCAGTGAGCTACAGGGGCGTACTGAAGCTTTCTTT. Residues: CAISELQGRTEAFF.

The chain's CDR3 is CATQDGTVSYEQYF. In DNA, the CDR3 is TGTGCCACTCAGGACGGGACAGTCTCCTACGAGCAGTACTTC. The chain uses TRBV10-3 and TRBJ2-7; the match to TRBD1 covers 7 bases. There are 14 residues in the CDR3. Germline V gene sequence: CDR1 ENHRY, CDR2 SYGVKD. V shed 10 bases and J 0 bases; nucleotides not matched to a gene: 9.

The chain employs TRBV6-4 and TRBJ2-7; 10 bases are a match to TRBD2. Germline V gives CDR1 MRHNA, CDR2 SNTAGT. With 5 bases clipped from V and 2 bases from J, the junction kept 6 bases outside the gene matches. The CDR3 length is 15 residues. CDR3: CASSPSGSGTYEQYF. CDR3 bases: TGTGCCAGCAGTCCTAGCGGGAGTGGGACCTACGAGCAGTACTTC.

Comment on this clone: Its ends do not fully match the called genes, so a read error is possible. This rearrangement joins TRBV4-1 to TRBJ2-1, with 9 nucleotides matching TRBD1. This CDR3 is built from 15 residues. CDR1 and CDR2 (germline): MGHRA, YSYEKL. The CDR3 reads CASSQDRGQGNERFF. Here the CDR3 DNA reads TGCGCCAGCAGCCAAGACAGAGGACAGGGGAATGAGCGGTTCTTC.

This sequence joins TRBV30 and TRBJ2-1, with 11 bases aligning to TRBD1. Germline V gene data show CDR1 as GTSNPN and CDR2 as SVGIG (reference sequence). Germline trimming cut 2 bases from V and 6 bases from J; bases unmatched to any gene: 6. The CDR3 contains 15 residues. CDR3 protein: CAWSNRGTGGNEQFF. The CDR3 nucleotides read TGTGCCTGGAGTAATCGAGGGACAGGGGGCAATGAGCAGTTCTTC.

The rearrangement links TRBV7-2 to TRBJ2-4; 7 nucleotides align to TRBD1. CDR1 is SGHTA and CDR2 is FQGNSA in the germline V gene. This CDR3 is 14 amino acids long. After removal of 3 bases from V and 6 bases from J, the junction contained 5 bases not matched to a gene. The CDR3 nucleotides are TGTGCCAGCAGCTTCACGTCAGGGGGAAACATTCAGTACTTC. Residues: CASSFTSGGNIQYF.

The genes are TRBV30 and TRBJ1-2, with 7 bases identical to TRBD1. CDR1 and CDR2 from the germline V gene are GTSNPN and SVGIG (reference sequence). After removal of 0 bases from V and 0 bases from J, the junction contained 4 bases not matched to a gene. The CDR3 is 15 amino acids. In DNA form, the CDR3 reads TGTGCCTGGAGTGTACACAGGGGAGCTAACTATGGCTACACCTTC. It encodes CAWSVHRGANYGYTF.

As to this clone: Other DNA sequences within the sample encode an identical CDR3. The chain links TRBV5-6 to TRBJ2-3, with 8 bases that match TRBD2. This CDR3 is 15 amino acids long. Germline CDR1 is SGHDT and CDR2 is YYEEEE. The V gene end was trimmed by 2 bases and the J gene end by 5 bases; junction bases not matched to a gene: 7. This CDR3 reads CASSLNGRAGDTQYF. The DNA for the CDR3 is TGTGCCAGCAGCTTAAACGGGAGGGCCGGAGATACGCAGTATTTT. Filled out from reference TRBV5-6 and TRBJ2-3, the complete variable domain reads DAGVTQSPTHLIKTRGQQVTLRCSPKSGHDTVSWYQQALGQGPQFIFQYYEEEERQRGNFPDRFSGHQFPNYSSELNVNALLLGDSALYLCASSLNGRAGDTQYFGPGTRLTVL.

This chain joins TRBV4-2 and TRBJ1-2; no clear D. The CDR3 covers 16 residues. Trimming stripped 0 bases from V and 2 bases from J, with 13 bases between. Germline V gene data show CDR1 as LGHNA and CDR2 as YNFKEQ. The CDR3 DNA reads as TGTGCCAGCAGCCAAGAGAGAGCCGCGGGGAACTATGGCTACACCTTC. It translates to CASSQERAAGNYGYTF.

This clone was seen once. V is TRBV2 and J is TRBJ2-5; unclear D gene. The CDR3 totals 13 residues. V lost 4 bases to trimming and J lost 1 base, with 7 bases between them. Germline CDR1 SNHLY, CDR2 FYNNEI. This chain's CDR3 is CASSGWAQETQYF. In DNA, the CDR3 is TGTGCCAGCAGTGGTTGGGCCCAAGAGACCCAGTACTTC. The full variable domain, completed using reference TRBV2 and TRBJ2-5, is EPEVTQTPSHQVTQMGQEVILRCVPISNHLYFYWYRQILGQKVEFLVSFYNNEISEKSEIFDDQFSVERPDGSNFTLKIRSTKLEDSAMYFCASSGWAQETQYFGPGTRLLVL.

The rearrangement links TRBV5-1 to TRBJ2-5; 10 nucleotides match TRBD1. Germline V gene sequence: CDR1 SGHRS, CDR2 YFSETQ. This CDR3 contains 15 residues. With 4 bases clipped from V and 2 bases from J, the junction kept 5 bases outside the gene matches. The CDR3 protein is CASSRRGQGQETQYF. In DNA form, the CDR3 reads TGCGCCAGCAGCCGGCGGGGACAGGGGCAAGAGACCCAGTACTTC.

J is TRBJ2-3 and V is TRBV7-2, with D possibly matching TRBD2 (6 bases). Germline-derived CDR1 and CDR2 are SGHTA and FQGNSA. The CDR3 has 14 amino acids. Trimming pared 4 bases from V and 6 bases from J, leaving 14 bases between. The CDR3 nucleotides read TGTGCCAGCAGCTCCGGGACTTACCCCGATACGCAGTATTTT. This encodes CASSSGTYPDTQYF. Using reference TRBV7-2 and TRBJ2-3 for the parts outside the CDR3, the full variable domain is GAGVSQSPSNKVTEKGKDVELRCDPISGHTALYWYRQSLGQGLEFLIYFQGNSAPDKSGLPSDRFSAERTGGSVSTLTIQRTQQEDSAVYLCASSSGTYPDTQYFGPGTRLTVL.

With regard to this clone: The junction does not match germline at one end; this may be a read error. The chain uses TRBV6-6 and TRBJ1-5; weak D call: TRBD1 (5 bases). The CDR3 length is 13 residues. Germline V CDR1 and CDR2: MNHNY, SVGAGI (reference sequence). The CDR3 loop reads CASRDSFNQPQNF. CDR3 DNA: TGCGCCAGCAGAGACAGTTTCAATCAGCCCCAGAATTTT.

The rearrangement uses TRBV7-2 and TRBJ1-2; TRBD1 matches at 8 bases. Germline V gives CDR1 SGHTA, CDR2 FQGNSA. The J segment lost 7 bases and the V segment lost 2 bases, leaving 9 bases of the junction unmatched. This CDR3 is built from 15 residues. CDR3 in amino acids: CASSLTPGQGSGYTF. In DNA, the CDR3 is TGTGCCAGCAGCTTAACGCCCGGACAGGGAAGTGGCTACACCTTC.

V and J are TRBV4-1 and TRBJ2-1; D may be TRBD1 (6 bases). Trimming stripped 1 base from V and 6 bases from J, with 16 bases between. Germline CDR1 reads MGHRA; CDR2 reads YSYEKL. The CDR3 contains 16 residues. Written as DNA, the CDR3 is TGCGCCAGCAGCCAAGGACCTTGGGGGCACGGCAATGAGCAGTTCTTC. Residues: CASSQGPWGHGNEQFF.

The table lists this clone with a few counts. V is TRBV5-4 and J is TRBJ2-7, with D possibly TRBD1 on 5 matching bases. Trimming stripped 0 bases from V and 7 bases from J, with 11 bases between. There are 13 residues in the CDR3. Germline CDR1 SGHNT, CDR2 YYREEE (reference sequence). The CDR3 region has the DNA TGTGCCAGCAGCTTGGTGGCAGGGTCGGAGCAGTACTTC. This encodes CASSLVAGSEQYF.

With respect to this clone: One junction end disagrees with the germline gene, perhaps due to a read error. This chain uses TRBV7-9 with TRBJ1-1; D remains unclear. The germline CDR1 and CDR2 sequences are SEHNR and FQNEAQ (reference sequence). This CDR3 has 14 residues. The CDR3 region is CSSSFKGRDTEAFF. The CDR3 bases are TGTTCCAGCAGCTTTAAAGGGAGGGACACTGAAGCTTTCTTT.

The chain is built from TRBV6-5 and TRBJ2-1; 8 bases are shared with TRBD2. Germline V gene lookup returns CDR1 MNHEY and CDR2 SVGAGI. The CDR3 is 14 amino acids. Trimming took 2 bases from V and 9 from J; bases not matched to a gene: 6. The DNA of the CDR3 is TGTGCCAGCAGTTACCGGACTAGCCGCCGTGAGCAGTTCTTC. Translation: CASSYRTSRREQFF.

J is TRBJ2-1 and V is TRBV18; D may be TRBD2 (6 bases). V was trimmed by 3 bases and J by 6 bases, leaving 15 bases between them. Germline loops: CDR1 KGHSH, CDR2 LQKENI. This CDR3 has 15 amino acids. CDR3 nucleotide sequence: TGTGCCAGCTCACCGACTAGGGGACGGACCAATGAGCAGTTCTTC. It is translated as CASSPTRGRTNEQFF.

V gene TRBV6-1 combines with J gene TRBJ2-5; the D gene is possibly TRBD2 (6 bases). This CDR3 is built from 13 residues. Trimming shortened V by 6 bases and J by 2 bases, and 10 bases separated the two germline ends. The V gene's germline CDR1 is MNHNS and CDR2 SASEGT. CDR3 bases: TGTGCCAGCAGGCGGGAACTTCAAGAGACCCAGTACTTC. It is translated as CASRRELQETQYF.